This record concerns one TCR beta chain sequence. No antigen is known for it. The record originates from a study of shared clonotypes between healthy human individuals. Study-wide findings and caveats: Unshared clonotypes carried lower generation probabilities than those common to all four donors. Compared with memory subsets, naive subsets generally had larger estimated richness.

Germline V lookup: CDR1 SGHAT, CDR2 FQNNGV. The J segment lost 10 bases and the V segment lost 6 bases, leaving 12 bases of the junction unmatched. This CDR3 region has 14 residues. The authors split each subset's genomic DNA evenly across several immunoSEQ plates. Sorted-subset replicate PCR reactions contained roughly 190 ng DNA, corresponding to around 30,000 T cell genomes. Only in-frame clones appear in the TCRdb table, and some are missing; sequencing was by immunoSEQ multiplex PCR. The sample carries fewer than 2.5 million clones, roughly 93% recorded once. The sequenced material came from naive CD4+ T cells from PBMCs. Indicated subset: CD45RA+ positively selected. The sequence was collected from a man in his late teens or twenties in good health. Some clones in this sample may be carry-over from other donors' samples. V and J are TRBV11-2 and TRBJ1-1, with 9 bases that match TRBD1. CDR3 sequence reads: CASSPTTGGGRAFF. CDR3 in DNA: TGTGCCAGCAGTCCTACGACAGGGGGGGGGAGAGCTTTCTTT.